The rows below give T cell receptor beta chains drawn from one sample of a study of cytomegalovirus exposure and HLA in healthy donors. Measured with immunoSEQ multiplex PCR; TCRdb has only the in-frame clones, and not every one. Of some 140,000 clones in the sample, 72% were seen once. What was sequenced was PBMCs. Receptors originate from a man aged 50 or older in good health and CMV-seropositive. CDR3s include the opening cysteine and the closing phenylalanine or tryptophan. Fields, in order: V gene, J gene, D gene, clone size, CDR3 DNA, CDR3 protein. D genes are given only for firm matches. Rows give clone size only sometimes, using once, few, many, or a class for an expanded clone.

>TRBV4-3|TRBJ2-1|TRBD2|.
TGCGCCAGCAGCCAAGATTGGGCGGGAGATGCCTACAATGAGCAGTTCTTC
CASSQDWAGDAYNEQFF
>TRBV29-1|TRBJ1-2|TRBD1|.
TGCAGCGTTGACAGGGGGCGAGGTCTTGATGGCTACACCTTC
CSVDRGRGLDGYTF
>TRBV5-1|TRBJ1-1|.|once
TGCGCCAGCAGCTTGGGTGAGAGGGGGTCTGAAGCTTTCTTT
CASSLGERGSEAFF
>TRBV6-5|TRBJ2-1|TRBD2|.
TGTGCCAGCAGTTACTCCTTTGGCGGGGGGACGAATGAGCAGTTCTTC
CASSYSFGGGTNEQFF
>TRBV9|TRBJ2-3|TRBD2|few
TGTGCCAGCAGCGTAGGTTTGGCGGGGGGGACAGATACGCAGTATTTT
CASSVGLAGGTDTQYF
>TRBV11-2|TRBJ2-7|TRBD1|.
TGTGCCAGCAGCTCCATTGACAGGGGGGCCTACGAGCAGTACTTC
CASSSIDRGAYEQYF
>TRBV7-9|TRBJ1-4|.|.
TGTGCCAGCAGCTTGCGGGTCACTGAAAAACTGTTTTTT
CASSLRVTEKLFF
>TRBV4-3|TRBJ2-3|.|.
TGCGCCAGCAGCCCCCGCGGTAGCTTGAGCACAGATACGCAGTATTTT
CASSPRGSLSTDTQYF
>TRBV7-8|TRBJ2-7|.|.
TGTGCCAGCAGCTTATACCAGGGGAGTATATCCTACGAGCAGTACTTC
CASSLYQGSISYEQYF
>TRBV29-1|TRBJ2-5|TRBD1|few
TGCAGCGTTGAAGACGAAAGGACAGGCCCGAATCCGGAGACCCAGTACTTC
CSVEDERTGPNPETQYF
>TRBV6-1|TRBJ1-2|TRBD1|few
TGTGCCAGCAGTGGGGACAGGGGGAGTGGCAACTATGGCTACACCTTC
CASSGDRGSGNYGYTF
>TRBV5-4|TRBJ1-6|.|few
TGTGCCAGCAGCCTTGGGGGCGGGGGCTCCTATAATTCACCCCTCCACTTT
CASSLGGGGSYNSPLHF
>TRBV9|TRBJ2-1|TRBD1|few
TGTGCCAGCAGCGAGAGGGGACAGGGAGGTAGAAATGAGCAGTTCTTC
CASSERGQGGRNEQFF
>TRBV7-2|TRBJ1-1|.|.
TGTGCCAGCAGCTTACTAGCCTTGAACACTGAAGCTTTCTTT
CASSLLALNTEAFF
>TRBV27|TRBJ1-3|TRBD1|once
TGTGCCAGCAGTCTAAAGGCCCAGGGGGCCTCTGGAAACACCATATATTTT
CASSLKAQGASGNTIYF
>TRBV9|TRBJ2-7|TRBD1|few
TGTGCCAGCAGCGTAGCTTGGGACAGCTCCTACGAGCAGTACTTC
CASSVAWDSSYEQYF
>TRBV2|TRBJ2-7|.|.
TGTGCCAGCAGTGGGAAGGGGCAAGTAATGGGAGAGCAGTACTTC
CASSGKGQVMGEQYF
>TRBV15|TRBJ1-3|.|.
TGTGCCACCAGCAGAGACCTCTCTGGAAACACCATATATTTT
CATSRDLSGNTIYF
>TRBV18|TRBJ1-5|.|once
TGTGCCAGCTCACTTTCAGGGGCAGGTCAGCCCCAGCATTTT
CASSLSGAGQPQHF
>TRBV7-2|TRBJ2-7|TRBD2|.
TGTGCCAGCAGCGCTGGACTAGAGGTCGAGCAGTACTTC
CASSAGLEVEQYF
>TRBV15|TRBJ2-1|TRBD2|.
TGTGCCACCTCCCCTAGCGGGAGGTACAATGAGCAGTTCTTC
CATSPSGRYNEQFF
>TRBV11-3|TRBJ2-1|.|.
TGTGCCAGCAGTCCCAGCGGGTCCTACAATGAGCAGTTCTTC
CASSPSGSYNEQFF
>TRBV28|TRBJ2-3|.|.
TGTGCCAGCAGCCCCAGAGGTGGAGGCACAGATACGCAGTATTTT
CASSPRGGGTDTQYF